The TCR beta chain under discussion was sequenced for a study of metastatic and nonmetastatic thyroid tumors. The length of the CDR3 is 16 residues. Germline CDR1 and CDR2: SGHAT and FQDESV (reference sequence). J gave up 5 bases and V 5 bases, and 6 bases lay outside the gene matches. Study-level results: It was reported that TCR beta diversity was significantly higher in malignant thyroid tumors than benign nodules, in blood and tumor.

Points on this clone: Its antigen is unknown.

The entire patient cohort was treatment-naive prior to thyroid surgery. Original analysis: CDR3 was compared across clinicopathological groups, and the resulting differences were used to build a distant-metastasis classifier for papillary thyroid cancer. Via MiXCR, TCRdb re-called the PCR reads. The V and J calls were determined by TCRdb, not by the authors. Here the sample spans about 6,900 clones, roughly 35% being singletons. The sequenced material came from tumor tissue. This clonotype was obtained from a female donor with papillary thyroid cancer or a benign thyroid nodule (not recorded which). Some clones in this sample may be carry-over from other donors' samples. The chain combines TRBV11-1 with TRBJ2-2; 12 nucleotides align to TRBD2. The CDR3 nucleotides are TGTGCCAGCAGCCCTAGCGGGAGGGCCGGTACCGGGGAGCTGTTTTTT. Its protein product is CASSPSGRAGTGELFF.